These 10 T cell receptor beta chains share one sample of origin, sequenced in a study of human T cells and chemical hapten exposure. The time point was: pre-sensitization, week 0. As for treatment: therapeutic diphenylcyclopropenone sensitization with weekly scalp DPC. TCRdb re-called the RACE reads with MiXCR, one entry per CDR3 protein. The top ten clones hold roughly 8.2% of a sample with a few hundred thousand distinct CDR3 sequences, 4.5% to 5.5% of them seen once. Sequencing was performed on whole blood, taken in connection with sensitization to the hapten diphenylcyclopropenone (DPC). Source of these receptors: a woman between 18 and 29 years old with alopecia areata. Some clones in this sample may be carry-over from other donors' samples.

This clonotype was counted many times. The chain recombines TRBV7-9 with TRBJ1-5, with D unclear. The CDR3 has 18 residues. The V end lost 0 bases, the J end lost 6 bases, and 21 bases lay between the germline ends. The germline CDR1 and CDR2 sequences are SEHNR and FQNEAQ (reference sequence). The CDR3 loop reads CASSLAGKVDSGSQPQHF. CDR3 DNA sequence: TGTGCCAGCAGCTTAGCAGGGAAGGTTGATTCGGGAAGTCAGCCCCAGCATTTT.

The gene calls are TRBV2 and TRBJ1-2; D call uncertain. The germline gives CDR1 SNHLY, CDR2 FYNNEI. There are 13 residues in the CDR3. V lost 7 bases to trimming and J lost 2 bases, with 11 bases between them. CDR3 in amino acids: CASIEARNYGYTF. The CDR3, as DNA: TGTGCCAGCATAGAGGCCAGAAACTATGGCTACACCTTC. The variable domain in full, completed from reference TRBV2 and TRBJ1-2, reads EPEVTQTPSHQVTQMGQEVILRCVPISNHLYFYWYRQILGQKVEFLVSFYNNEISEKSEIFDDQFSVERPDGSNFTLKIRSTKLEDSAMYFCASIEARNYGYTFGSGTRLTVV.

There are many counts of this clonotype. The chain links TRBV20-1 to TRBJ2-3; possibly TRBD2 for D (5 bases). Germline V gene lookup returns CDR1 DFQATT and CDR2 SNEGSKA (reference sequence). V gave up 3 bases and J gave up 0 bases, with 16 bases separating them. The CDR3 has 16 amino acids. The CDR3 coding sequence is TGCAGTGCTAGTCTGCGGGCGAAAGCTAGCACAGATACGCAGTATTTT. It specifies CSASLRAKASTDTQYF.

The chain couples TRBV2 to TRBJ2-6, with D uncertain. The CDR3 contains 15 residues. Trimming removed 4 bases at V and 0 bases at J, with 7 bases between. CDR1 SNHLY and CDR2 FYNNEI come from the germline V gene. CDR3 sequence (DNA): TGTGCCAGCAGTGGATACCTCTCTGGGGCCAACGTCCTGACTTTC. The encoded protein is CASSGYLSGANVLTF.

In this sample, this clonotype turned up a few times. V and J are TRBV27 and TRBJ2-7, with TRBD2 matching 9 bases. This CDR3 has 15 residues. Germline assignment: CDR1 MNHEY and CDR2 SMNVEV (reference sequence). V trimming: 2 bases; J trimming: 7 bases; junction bases outside the gene matches: 9. CDR3 region: CASSLGGGGAGEQYF. The CDR3 nucleotides read TGTGCCAGCAGTTTAGGCGGCGGGGGGGCCGGAGAGCAGTACTTC.

V usage is TRBV10-3 and J usage is TRBJ2-5, with D possibly TRBD2 on 6 matching bases. The germline V gene encodes CDR1 ENHRY and CDR2 SYGVKD. V dropped 10 bases and J dropped 1 base, with 13 bases sitting between them. The CDR3 is 13 residues long. CDR3 sequence reads: CATRVGLQETQYF. DNA for the CDR3: TGTGCCACCCGAGTGGGACTCCAAGAGACCCAGTACTTC.

The V call is TRBV4-1, the J call TRBJ1-5; the D gene is possibly TRBD1 (6 bases). The CDR3 consists of 15 residues. Trimming pared 1 base from V and 6 bases from J, leaving 13 bases between. Germline V gene lookup returns CDR1 MGHRA and CDR2 YSYEKL. In DNA, the CDR3 is TGCGCCAGCAGCCAAGTAGTGGGGGCAGGTCAGCCCCAGCATTTT. It codes for CASSQVVGAGQPQHF.

This clonotype was seen at least ten times. This rearrangement joins TRBV7-8 to TRBJ2-7, with D perhaps given as TRBD1 or TRBD2 (6 bases each). V lost 4 bases, J lost 6 bases, and 16 bases lay in between. Germline values: CDR1 SGHVS, CDR2 FQNEAQ. There are 14 residues in the CDR3. In DNA, the CDR3 is TGTGCCAGCAGCTCCACGAGGGGGGCCGTCGAGCAGTACTTC. This translates into CASSSTRGAVEQYF.

In its sample, this clonotype was seen a few times. This rearrangement joins TRBV28 to TRBJ2-7; tentatively, D is TRBD2 (5 bases). V was shortened by 2 bases and J by 7 bases, with 6 bases between the two germline ends. Per the germline V gene, CDR1 is MDHEN and CDR2 is SYDVKM. This CDR3 contains 11 residues. The CDR3 bases are TGTGCCAGCAGTTTACAGCGGGAGCAGTACTTC. Its protein product is CASSLQREQYF.

In nucleotides, the CDR3 is TGTGCCAGCTCACCAACAGCGGGCGGCAATCAGCCCCAGCATTTT. Protein product: CASSPTAGGNQPQHF. The chain recombines TRBV18 with TRBJ1-5; D is uncertain. Between the trimmed V and J ends, which lost 2 bases and 2 bases, there was a span of 10 bases. The V gene's germline CDR1 is KGHSH and CDR2 LQKENI. This CDR3 comprises 15 residues.